Below, 2 T cell receptor beta chains from the same sample are listed, as sequenced in a study of control samples from healthy donors and cancer patients. Repertoires were generated with immunoSEQ multiplex PCR, while TCRdb's copy carries only in-frame clones and drops some. The sample lists more than 100,000 clones, around 90% seen once, with about 9% in the top ten. Sequenced material: blood. Receptor source: a man younger than 35 in good health.

This clone occurred once. This sequence joins TRBV7-6 and TRBJ1-1; weak D call: TRBD1 (6 bases). Per the germline V gene, CDR1 is SGHVS and CDR2 is FNYEAQ. Trimming took 6 bases from V and 0 from J, leaving 17 bases between them. The length of the CDR3 is 16 residues. The CDR3 is CASRSGGGGVNTEAFF. The CDR3 DNA reads TGTGCCAGCAGGTCAGGAGGGGGAGGAGTGAACACTGAAGCTTTCTTT.

The chain uses TRBV30 and TRBJ2-3; 13 bases are shared with TRBD2. CDR3 length: 16 amino acids. The junction had 6 bases not matched to a gene; V was cut back by 2 bases and J by 4 bases. CDR1 is GTSNPN, CDR2 SVGIG, per germline (reference sequence). The CDR3 DNA follows: TGTGCCTGGAGTCCGGGACTAGCGGGGAAAGCAGATACGCAGTATTTT. This sequence encodes CAWSPGLAGKADTQYF.